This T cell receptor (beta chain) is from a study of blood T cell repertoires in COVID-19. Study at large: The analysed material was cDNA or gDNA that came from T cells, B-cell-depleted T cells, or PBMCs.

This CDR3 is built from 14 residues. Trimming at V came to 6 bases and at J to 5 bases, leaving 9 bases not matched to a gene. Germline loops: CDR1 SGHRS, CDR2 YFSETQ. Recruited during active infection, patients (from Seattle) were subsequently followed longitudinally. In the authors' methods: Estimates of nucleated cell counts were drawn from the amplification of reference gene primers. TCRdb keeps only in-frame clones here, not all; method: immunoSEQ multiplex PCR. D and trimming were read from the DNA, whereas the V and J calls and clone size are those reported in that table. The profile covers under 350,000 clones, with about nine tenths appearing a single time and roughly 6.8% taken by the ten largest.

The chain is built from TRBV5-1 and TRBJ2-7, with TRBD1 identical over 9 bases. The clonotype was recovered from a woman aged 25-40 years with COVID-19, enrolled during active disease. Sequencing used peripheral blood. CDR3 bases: TGCGCCAGCACCAGGACAGGGGACGTGAACGAGCAGTACTTC. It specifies CASTRTGDVNEQYF.